The rows below give T cell receptor beta chains drawn from one sample of a study of immune heterogeneity within non-small cell lung tumors. TCRdb used MiXCR to reprocess the multiplex PCR reads, holding one entry per CDR3 protein. The sample contains tens of thousands of distinct CDR3 sequences, 25% to 30% of which appear only once. Sample: lung tumor tissue. The receptor set was obtained from a middle-aged man with non-small cell lung cancer. The CDR3 runs from the conserved cysteine through the conserved F or W. Size is omitted from some rows. Given values are once, few, many or a class for expanded clones.

>TRBJ2-2|few|TRBV14
CAGKKETENTGELFF
>TRBJ1-2|many|TRBV24-1
CATSRGGGGNYGYTF
>TRBJ1-2|few|TRBV28
CASSPLAIYGYTF
>TRBJ1-1|many|TRBV6-1
CASTFGQGRKTEAFF
>TRBJ2-4|many|TRBV20-1
CSARESAKNIQYF
>TRBJ1-5|few|TRBV6-1
CASSRGGVGQPQHF
>TRBJ1-4|.|TRBV9
CASSPPKEKLFF
>TRBJ1-2|medium-sized|TRBV15
CATSRDWNNYGYTF
>TRBJ2-7|many|TRBV3-1
CASSLGRGREQYF
>TRBJ2-1|few|TRBV11-3
CASSLAGEQFF
>TRBJ2-3|few|TRBV30
CAWTFGTSTDTQYF
>TRBJ1-5|many|TRBV28
CASSLPGQGANQPQHF
>TRBJ2-3|.|TRBV29-1
CSVVLLAGSREDTQYF
>TRBJ1-6|many|TRBV5-1
CASSYDRGQGSPLHF
>TRBJ2-3|few|TRBV10-3
CAISLGGGETDTQYF
>TRBJ1-5|.|TRBV4-1
CASSQEEGAGGPEHF
>TRBJ1-5|.|TRBV6-2/TRBV6-3
CASSPGRDNQPQHF
>TRBJ1-6|many|TRBV20-1
CSAIDIEDSPLHF
>TRBJ1-5|many|TRBV24-1
CATSGSQGTNQPQHF
>TRBJ1-3|many|TRBV10-3
CAIRGQNSPGNTIYF
>TRBJ2-1|.|TRBV30
CAWAKSSGIYNEKFF
>TRBJ2-3|.|TRBV9
CASSAYRASTDTQYF
>TRBJ2-7|many|TRBV7-9
CASSPRGTGTYEQYF
>TRBJ2-7|few|TRBV4-2
CASSQEEGSYEQYF
>TRBJ2-3|many|TRBV6-1
CASSIDFRDRGRPQYF
>TRBJ2-3|.|TRBV6-1
CASSGTNTDTQYF
>TRBJ2-7|.|TRBV5-5
CASSLAQGAGVAYEQYF
>TRBJ2-1|many|TRBV12-3/TRBV12-4
CASSLNTVNNEQFF
>TRBJ2-1|few|TRBV20-1
CSARWGHHNEQFF
>TRBJ1-4|few|TRBV7-9
CASSSGQGDEKLFF
>TRBJ1-2|.|TRBV2
CASSTPLPGYTF
>TRBJ1-1|few|TRBV18
CASSLQSMNTEAFF
>TRBJ1-6|few|TRBV5-1
CASRREIYNSPLHF
>TRBJ2-2|.|TRBV25-1
CASGGTWIAGELFF
>TRBJ2-3|once|TRBV12-3/TRBV12-4
CASSLTGLTIDTQYF
>TRBJ1-3|.|TRBV6-2/TRBV6-3
CASSFGTGGGRDNIYF
>TRBJ1-5|many|TRBV20-1
CSARDDGRGQSYNQPQHF
>TRBJ1-3|few|TRBV7-3
CASSLMAGPGNTIYF
>TRBJ2-3|many|TRBV12-3/TRBV12-4
CASSGLAGGSDTQYF
>TRBJ2-7|.|TRBV7-2
CASSFIRYEQYF
>TRBJ2-1|many|TRBV24-1
CATSDFGQGNNEQFF
>TRBJ2-4|.|TRBV11-2
CASSQRDRSPPGVQYF
>TRBJ2-5|.|TRBV2
CASRGTGSETQYF
>TRBJ2-7|.|TRBV20-1
CSARDIGRRTRGSEQYF
>TRBJ2-5|.|TRBV7-8
CASRTSGGGETQYF
>TRBJ1-3|many|TRBV6-5
CASSYSSSGNTIYF
>TRBJ2-7|many|TRBV2
CASRLGQGASYEQYF
>TRBJ1-2|many|TRBV2
CASREGGAPIWGYTF
>TRBJ1-1|many|TRBV6-1
CASSVGPRAEAFF
>TRBJ1-6|many|TRBV19
CASNSATSGNSPLHF
>TRBJ1-5|many|TRBV19
CASSPRGAGQPQHF
>TRBJ2-5|.|TRBV20-1
CSARGTSDQETQYF
>TRBJ2-3|few|TRBV2
CASSELSDPADTQYF
>TRBJ2-5|.|TRBV19
CASSITSGWQETQYF
>TRBJ1-2|few|TRBV20-1
CSATPGVYGYTF
>TRBJ2-1|few|TRBV9
CASSFYGRAKDREQFF
>TRBJ2-7|.|TRBV4-1
CASSHPFGTEEQYF